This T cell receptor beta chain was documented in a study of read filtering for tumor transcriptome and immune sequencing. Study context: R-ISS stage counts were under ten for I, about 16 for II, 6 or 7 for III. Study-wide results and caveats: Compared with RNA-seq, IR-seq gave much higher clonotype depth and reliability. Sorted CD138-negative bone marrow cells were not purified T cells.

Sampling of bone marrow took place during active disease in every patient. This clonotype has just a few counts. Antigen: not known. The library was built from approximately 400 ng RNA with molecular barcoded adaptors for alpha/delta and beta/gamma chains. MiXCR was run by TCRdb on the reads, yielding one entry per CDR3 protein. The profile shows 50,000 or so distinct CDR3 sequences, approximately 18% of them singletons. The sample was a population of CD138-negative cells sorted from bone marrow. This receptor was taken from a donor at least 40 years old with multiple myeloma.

CDR3 bases: TGTGCCAGCAGCGTAGGTCAGCGGGAGGGCCTTGAGACCCAGTACTTC. Residues: CASSVGQREGLETQYF. The chain links TRBV9 to TRBJ2-5, with 10 bases that match TRBD2. The CDR3 covers 16 residues. Germline V CDR1 and CDR2: SGDLS, YYNGEE. V was clipped by 0 bases and J by 5 bases; unmatched bases: 7.